The table lists the clone carrying this T cell receptor beta chain with many counts. These data are taken from a study of T-cell memory formation after mild COVID-19. Across the whole study: TCR clusters were largely donor specific.

The CDR3 covers 18 residues. J gave up 7 bases and V 1 base, and 10 bases lay outside the gene matches. The germline gives CDR1 SGHTA, CDR2 FQGNSA. TCRdb re-called the 5' RACE reads with MiXCR, one entry per CDR3 protein. The data contain about 150,000 distinct CDR3 sequences, 5.5% to 7% of them singletons. This chain connects TRBV7-2 to TRBJ2-3; 14 bases line up with TRBD2. The receptor's source is an adult woman who had mild COVID-19 (a few samples of this study predate the infection). Cell type and time point are not known. Sequencing used PBMCs or a T cell subset sorted from them (not recorded which). The CDR3 sequence: CASSLGGLAGGNSNTQYF. The CDR3 coding sequence is TGTGCCAGCAGCTTAGGAGGACTAGCGGGGGGCAATTCTAATACGCAGTATTTT.